The following is a TCR beta chain sequence with its context. Its target is not known. These data come from a study of cytomegalovirus exposure and HLA in healthy donors. Study findings and constraints: Some V segments (TRBV6-2 and TRBV6-3 among them) were excluded as indistinguishable. Whilst most TCR sequences proved rare, a subset of public TCRs occurred across many donors. In vitro experiments confirmed that a few CMV-associated chains were specific for CMV antigens.

Both 60 Vbeta primers and 13 Jbeta primers went into the PCR. Method: immunoSEQ multiplex PCR; TCRdb's copy keeps in-frame clones and lacks some. The repertoire holds 150,000 to 200,000 clones, with about 75% as singletons. While unrecorded immune exposures were likely, the donors were nominally healthy when sampled. Germline lookup yields CDR1 ENHRY and CDR2 SYGVKD. The CDR3 contains 14 residues. V shed 6 bases and J 8 bases; nucleotides not matched to a gene: 9. The genes are TRBV10-3 and TRBJ2-1; 8 positions match TRBD1. The clonotype originates from a female donor in good health and CMV-seronegative. Source material: PBMCs. CDR3 in DNA: TGTGCCATCAGGAGGGCACAGGGGGAGGATGAGCAGTTCTTC. Protein sequence: CAIRRAQGEDEQFF.